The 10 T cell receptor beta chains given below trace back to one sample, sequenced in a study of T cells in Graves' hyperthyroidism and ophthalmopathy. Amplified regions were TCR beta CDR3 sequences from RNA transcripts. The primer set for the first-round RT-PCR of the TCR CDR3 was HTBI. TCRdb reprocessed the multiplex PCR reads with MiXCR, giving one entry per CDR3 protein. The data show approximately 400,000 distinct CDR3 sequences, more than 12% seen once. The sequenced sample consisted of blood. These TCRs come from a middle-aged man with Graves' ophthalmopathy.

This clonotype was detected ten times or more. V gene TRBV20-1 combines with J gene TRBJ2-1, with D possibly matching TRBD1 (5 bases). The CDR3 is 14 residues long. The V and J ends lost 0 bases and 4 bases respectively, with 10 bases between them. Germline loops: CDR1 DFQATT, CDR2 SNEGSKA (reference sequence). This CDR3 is CSARDTGVYNEQFF. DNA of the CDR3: TGCAGTGCTAGAGACACAGGAGTTTACAATGAGCAGTTCTTC.

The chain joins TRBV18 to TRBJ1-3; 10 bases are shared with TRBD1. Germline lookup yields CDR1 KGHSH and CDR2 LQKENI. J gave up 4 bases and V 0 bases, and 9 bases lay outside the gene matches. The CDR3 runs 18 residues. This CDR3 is CASSPPGQGPMVGNTIYF. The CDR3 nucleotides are TGTGCCAGCTCACCACCGGGACAGGGGCCAATGGTCGGAAACACCATATATTTT.

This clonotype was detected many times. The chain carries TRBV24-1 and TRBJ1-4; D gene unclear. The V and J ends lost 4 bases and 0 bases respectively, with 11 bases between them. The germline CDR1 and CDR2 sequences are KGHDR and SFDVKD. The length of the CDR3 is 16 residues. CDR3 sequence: CATSEPRNPTNEKLFF. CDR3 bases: TGTGCCACCAGTGAGCCCCGAAACCCAACTAATGAAAAACTGTTTTTT.

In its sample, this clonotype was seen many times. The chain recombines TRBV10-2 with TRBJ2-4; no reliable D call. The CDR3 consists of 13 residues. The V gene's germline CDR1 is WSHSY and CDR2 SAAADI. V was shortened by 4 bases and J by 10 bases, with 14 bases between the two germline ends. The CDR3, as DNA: TGCGCCAGCAGTGTGGAGCGCGAACTAATTCAGTACTTC. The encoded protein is CASSVERELIQYF.

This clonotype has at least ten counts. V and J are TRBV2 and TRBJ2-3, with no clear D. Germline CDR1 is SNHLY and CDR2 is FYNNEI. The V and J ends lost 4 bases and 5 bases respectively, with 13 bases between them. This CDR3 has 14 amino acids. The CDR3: CASSVDSRKDTQYF. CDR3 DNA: TGTGCCAGCAGTGTAGACTCCCGGAAAGATACGCAGTATTTT.

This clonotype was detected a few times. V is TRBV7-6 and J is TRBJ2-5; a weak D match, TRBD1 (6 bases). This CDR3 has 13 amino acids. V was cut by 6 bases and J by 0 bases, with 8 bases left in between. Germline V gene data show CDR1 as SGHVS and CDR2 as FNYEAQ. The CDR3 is CASSRGYQETQYF. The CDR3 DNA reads TGTGCCAGCAGTAGGGGGTACCAAGAGACCCAGTACTTC.

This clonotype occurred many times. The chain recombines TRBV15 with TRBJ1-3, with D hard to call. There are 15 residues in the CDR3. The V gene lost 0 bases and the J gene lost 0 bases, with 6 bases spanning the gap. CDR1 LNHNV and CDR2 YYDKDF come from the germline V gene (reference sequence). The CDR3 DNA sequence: TGTGCCACCAGCAGAGAACGGTTCTCTGGAAACACCATATATTTT. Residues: CATSRERFSGNTIYF.

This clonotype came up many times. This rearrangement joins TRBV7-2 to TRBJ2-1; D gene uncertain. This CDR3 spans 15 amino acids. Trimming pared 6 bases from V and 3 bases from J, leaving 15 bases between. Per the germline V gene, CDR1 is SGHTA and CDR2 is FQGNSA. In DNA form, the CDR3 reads TGTGCCAGCAGACCCCTGGGCGGTAGCTACAATGAGCAGTTCTTC. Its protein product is CASRPLGGSYNEQFF.

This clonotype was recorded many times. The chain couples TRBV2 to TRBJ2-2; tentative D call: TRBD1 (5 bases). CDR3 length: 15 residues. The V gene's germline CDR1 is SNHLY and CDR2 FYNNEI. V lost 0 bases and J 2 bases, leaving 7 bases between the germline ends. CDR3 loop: CASSEARVNTGELFF. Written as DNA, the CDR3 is TGTGCCAGCAGTGAAGCCAGGGTCAACACCGGGGAGCTGTTTTTT.

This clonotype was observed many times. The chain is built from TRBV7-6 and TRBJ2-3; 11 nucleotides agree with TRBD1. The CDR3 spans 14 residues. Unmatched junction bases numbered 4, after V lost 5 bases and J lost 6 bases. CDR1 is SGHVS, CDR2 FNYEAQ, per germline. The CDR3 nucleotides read TGTGCCAGCAGCCTGGGACAGGGGGTGGATACGCAGTATTTT. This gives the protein CASSLGQGVDTQYF.